The source of this T cell receptor beta chain is a study of T cells in Graves' hyperthyroidism and ophthalmopathy. The ends were cut back, 0 bases at V and 1 base at J, with 13 bases in the middle. The germline V gene encodes CDR1 DFQATT and CDR2 SNEGSKA (reference sequence). This CDR3 region has 15 residues. Study conclusions and caveats: Ophthalmopathy cases were set apart from stable hyperthyroidism by a 13 V-J model.

Researchers amplified the TCR beta CDR3 regions from RNA transcripts. HTBI primers were the set used in a first-round RT-PCR of the TCR CDR3. TCRdb independently ran MiXCR on the multiplex PCR reads; one entry per CDR3 protein. This sample has 560,000 or so distinct CDR3 sequences; around 46% occur once, and the top ten carry 8.2%. This clonotype came up many times. What it recognizes is unknown. The sample taken for sequencing was peripheral blood or thyroid tissue (not recorded which). The J gene is TRBJ2-7, the V gene TRBV20-1; a possible D gene is TRBD1 (6 bases). The sequence came from a young woman with Graves' hyperthyroidism. Written as DNA, the CDR3 is TGCAGTGCTAGAGATCAGGACAGCACTTCCTACGAGCAGTACTTC. This translates into CSARDQDSTSYEQYF.